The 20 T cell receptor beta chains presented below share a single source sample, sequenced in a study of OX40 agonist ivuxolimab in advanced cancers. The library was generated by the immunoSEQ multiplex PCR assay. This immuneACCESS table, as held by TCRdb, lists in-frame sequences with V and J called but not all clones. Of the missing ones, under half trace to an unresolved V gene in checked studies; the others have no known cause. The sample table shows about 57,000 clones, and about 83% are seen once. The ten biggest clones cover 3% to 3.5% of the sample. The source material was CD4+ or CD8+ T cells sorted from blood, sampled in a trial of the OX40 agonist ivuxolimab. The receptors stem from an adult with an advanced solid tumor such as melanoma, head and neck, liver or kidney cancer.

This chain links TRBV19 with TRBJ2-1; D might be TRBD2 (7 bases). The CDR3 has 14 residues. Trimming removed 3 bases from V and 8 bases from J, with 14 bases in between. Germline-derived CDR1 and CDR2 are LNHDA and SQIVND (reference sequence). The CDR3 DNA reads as TGTGCCAGTAGTATTCGGGGGGCGCGAGATGAGCAGTTCTTC. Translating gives CASSIRGARDEQFF.

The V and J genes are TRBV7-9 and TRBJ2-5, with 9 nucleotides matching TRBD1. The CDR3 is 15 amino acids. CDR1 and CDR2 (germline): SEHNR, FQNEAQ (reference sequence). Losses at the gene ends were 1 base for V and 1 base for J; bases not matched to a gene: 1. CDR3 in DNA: TGTGCCAGCAGCTTAGGGGACAGGGTCCAAGAGACCCAGTACTTC. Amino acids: CASSLGDRVQETQYF.

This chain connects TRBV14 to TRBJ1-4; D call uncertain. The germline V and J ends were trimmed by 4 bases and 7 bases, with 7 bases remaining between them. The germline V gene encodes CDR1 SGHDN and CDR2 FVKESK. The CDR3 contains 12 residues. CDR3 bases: TGTGCCAGCAGCCTGCGGCGTGAAAAACTGTTTTTT. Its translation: CASSLRREKLFF.

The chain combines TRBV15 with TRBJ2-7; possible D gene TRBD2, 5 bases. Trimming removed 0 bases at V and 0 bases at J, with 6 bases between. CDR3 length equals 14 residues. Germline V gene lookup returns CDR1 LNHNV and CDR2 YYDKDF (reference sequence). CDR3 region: CATSRDRGSYEQYF. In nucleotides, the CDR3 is TGTGCCACCAGCAGAGACCGGGGCTCCTACGAGCAGTACTTC.

The CDR3 bases are TGCGCCAGCAGCTTGGGGACAGGCACGAACACTGAAGCTTTCTTT. Its translation is CASSLGTGTNTEAFF. The chain joins TRBV5-1 to TRBJ1-1; 7 bases map to TRBD1. The CDR3 is 15 residues long. V trimming: 0 bases; J trimming: 1 base; junction bases outside the gene matches: 3. Per the germline V gene, CDR1 is SGHRS and CDR2 is YFSETQ.

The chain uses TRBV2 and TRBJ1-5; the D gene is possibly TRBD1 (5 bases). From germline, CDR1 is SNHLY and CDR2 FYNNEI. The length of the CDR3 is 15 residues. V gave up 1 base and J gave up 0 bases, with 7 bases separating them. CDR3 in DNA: TGTGCCAGCAGTGAAGGCAGGGTTAGCAATCAGCCCCAGCATTTT. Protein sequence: CASSEGRVSNQPQHF.

The CDR3 region has the DNA TGTGCCAGCAGCTTGGCCGGCGGCCGGAACATTCAGTACTTC. Translation: CASSLAGGRNIQYF. This rearrangement joins TRBV5-4 to TRBJ2-4; D ambiguous. Trimming pared 0 bases from V and 7 bases from J, leaving 11 bases between. Germline V gives CDR1 SGHNT, CDR2 YYREEE (reference sequence). CDR3 length equals 14 residues.

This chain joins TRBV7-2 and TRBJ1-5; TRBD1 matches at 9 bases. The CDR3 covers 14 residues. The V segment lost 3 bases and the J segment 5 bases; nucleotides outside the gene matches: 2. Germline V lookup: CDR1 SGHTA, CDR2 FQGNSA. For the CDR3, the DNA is TGTGCCAGCAGCTTGCGACAGGGGGATCAGCCCCAGCATTTT. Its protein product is CASSLRQGDQPQHF.

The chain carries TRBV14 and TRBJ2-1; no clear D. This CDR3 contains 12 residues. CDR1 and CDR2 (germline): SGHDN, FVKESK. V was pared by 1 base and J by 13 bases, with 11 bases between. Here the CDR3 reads CASSQVTNTQFF. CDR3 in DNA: TGTGCCAGCAGCCAAGTAACGAATACTCAGTTCTTC. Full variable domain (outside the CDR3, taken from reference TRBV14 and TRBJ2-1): EAGVTQFPSHSVIEKGQTVTLRCDPISGHDNLYWYRRVMGKEIKFLLHFVKESKQDESGMPNNRFLAERTGGTYSTLKVQPAELEDSGVYFCASSQVTNTQFFGPGTRLTVL.

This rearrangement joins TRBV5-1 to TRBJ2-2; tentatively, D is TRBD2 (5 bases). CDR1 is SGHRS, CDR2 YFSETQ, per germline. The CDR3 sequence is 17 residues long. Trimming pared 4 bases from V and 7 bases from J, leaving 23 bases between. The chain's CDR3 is CASSVPRAVSYGGELFF. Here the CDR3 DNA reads TGCGCCAGCAGCGTACCGAGGGCAGTGTCCTACGGCGGGGAGCTGTTTTTT.

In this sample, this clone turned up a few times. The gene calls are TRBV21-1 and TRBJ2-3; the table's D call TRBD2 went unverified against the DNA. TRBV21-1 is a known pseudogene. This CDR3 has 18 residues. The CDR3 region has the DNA TGTGCGGTCTTGCGGCCCCATTCCGACTGGCGGGTGACAGATACGCAGTATTTT. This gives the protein CAVLRPHSDWRVTDTQYF.

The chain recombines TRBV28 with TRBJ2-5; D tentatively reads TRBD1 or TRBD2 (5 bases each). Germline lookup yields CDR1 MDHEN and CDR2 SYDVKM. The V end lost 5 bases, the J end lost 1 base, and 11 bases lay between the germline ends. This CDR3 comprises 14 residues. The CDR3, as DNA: TGTGCCAGCAGTCCGGCAGGGACCCAAGAGACCCAGTACTTC. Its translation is CASSPAGTQETQYF. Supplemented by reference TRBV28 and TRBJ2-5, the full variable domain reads DVKVTQSSRYLVKRTGEKVFLECVQDMDHENMFWYRQDPGLGLRLIYFSYDVKMKEKGDIPEGYSVSREKKERFSLILESASTNQTSMYLCASSPAGTQETQYFGPGTRLLVL.

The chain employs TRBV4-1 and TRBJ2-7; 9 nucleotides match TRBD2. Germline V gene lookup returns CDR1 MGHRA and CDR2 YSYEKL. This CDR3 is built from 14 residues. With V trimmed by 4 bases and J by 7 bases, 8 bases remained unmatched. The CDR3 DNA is TGCGCCAGCAGCCTTAGCGGGAGCGCGAGGGAGCAGTACTTC. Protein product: CASSLSGSAREQYF.

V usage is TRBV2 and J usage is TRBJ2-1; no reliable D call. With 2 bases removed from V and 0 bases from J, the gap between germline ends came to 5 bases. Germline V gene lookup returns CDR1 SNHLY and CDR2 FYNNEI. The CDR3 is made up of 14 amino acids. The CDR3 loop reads CASSEHLSYNEQFF. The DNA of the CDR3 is TGTGCCAGCAGTGAACATCTCTCCTACAATGAGCAGTTCTTC.

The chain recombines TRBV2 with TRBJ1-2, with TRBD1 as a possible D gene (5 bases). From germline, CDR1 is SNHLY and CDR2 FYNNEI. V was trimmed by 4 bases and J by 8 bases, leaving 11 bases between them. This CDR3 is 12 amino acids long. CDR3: CASSGRGTGYTF. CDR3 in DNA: TGTGCCAGCAGTGGCAGAGGGACCGGCTACACCTTC.

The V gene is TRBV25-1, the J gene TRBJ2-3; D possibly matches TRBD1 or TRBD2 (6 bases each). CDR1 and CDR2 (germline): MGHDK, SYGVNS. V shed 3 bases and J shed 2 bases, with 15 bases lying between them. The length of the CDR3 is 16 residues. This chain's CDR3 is CASSDGGGTSTDTQYF. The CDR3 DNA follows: TGTGCCAGCAGTGACGGAGGGGGAACCTCCACAGATACGCAGTATTTT.

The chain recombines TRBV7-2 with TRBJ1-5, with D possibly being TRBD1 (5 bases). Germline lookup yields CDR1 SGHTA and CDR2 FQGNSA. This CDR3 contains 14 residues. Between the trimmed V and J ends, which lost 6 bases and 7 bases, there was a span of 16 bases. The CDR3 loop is CASRIRGGEQPQHF. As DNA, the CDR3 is TGTGCCAGCAGGATCCGGGGGGGGGAACAGCCCCAGCATTTT.

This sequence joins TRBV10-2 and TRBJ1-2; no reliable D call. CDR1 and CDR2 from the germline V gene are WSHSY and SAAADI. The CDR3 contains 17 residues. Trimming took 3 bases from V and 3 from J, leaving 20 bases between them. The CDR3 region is CASSELLLRSVDYGYTF. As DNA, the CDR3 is TGCGCCAGCAGTGAACTGCTACTTCGGAGCGTCGACTATGGCTACACCTTC.

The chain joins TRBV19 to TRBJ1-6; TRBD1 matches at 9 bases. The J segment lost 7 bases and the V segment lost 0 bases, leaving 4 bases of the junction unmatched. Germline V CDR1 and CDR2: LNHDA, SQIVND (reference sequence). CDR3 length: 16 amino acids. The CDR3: CASSIERQGGNSPLHF. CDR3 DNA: TGTGCCAGTAGTATAGAACGACAGGGGGGCAATTCACCCCTCCACTTT.

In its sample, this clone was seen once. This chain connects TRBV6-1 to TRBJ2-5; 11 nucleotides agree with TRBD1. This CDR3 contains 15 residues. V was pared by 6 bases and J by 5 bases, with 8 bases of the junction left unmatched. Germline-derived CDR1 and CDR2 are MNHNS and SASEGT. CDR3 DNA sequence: TGTGCCAGCAGCTCAAAGGGACAGGGGGTTGAGACCCAGTACTTC. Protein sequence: CASSSKGQGVETQYF.